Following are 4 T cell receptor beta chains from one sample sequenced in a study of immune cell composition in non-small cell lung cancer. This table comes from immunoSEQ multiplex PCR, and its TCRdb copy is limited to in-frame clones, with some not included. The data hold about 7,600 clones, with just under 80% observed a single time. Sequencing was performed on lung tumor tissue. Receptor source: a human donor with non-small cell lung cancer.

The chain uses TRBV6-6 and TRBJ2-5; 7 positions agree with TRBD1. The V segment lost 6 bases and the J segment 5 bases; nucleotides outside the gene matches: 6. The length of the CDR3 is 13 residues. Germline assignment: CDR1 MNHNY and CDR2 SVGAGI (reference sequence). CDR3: CASSRQGDETQYF. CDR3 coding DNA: TGTGCCAGCAGCCGGCAGGGGGATGAGACCCAGTACTTC.

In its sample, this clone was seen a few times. CDR3 sequence reads: CASSPVGEQYF. CDR3 DNA sequence: TGTGCCAGCAGTCCTGTAGGCGAGCAGTACTTC. The chain recombines TRBV2 with TRBJ2-7, with D unclear. The germline V and J ends were trimmed by 5 bases and 6 bases, with 8 bases remaining between them. The CDR3 is made up of 11 amino acids. Germline CDR1 SNHLY, CDR2 FYNNEI. Looking up the rest from reference TRBV2 and TRBJ2-7 gives the full variable domain: EPEVTQTPSHQVTQMGQEVILRCVPISNHLYFYWYRQILGQKVEFLVSFYNNEISEKSEIFDDQFSVERPDGSNFTLKIRSTKLEDSAMYFCASSPVGEQYFGPGTRLTVT.

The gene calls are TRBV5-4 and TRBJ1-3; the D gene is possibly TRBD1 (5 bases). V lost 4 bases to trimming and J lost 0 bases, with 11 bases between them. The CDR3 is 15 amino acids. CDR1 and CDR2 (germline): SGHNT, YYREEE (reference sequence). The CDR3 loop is CASSLDSRSGNTIYF. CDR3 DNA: TGTGCCAGCAGCCTAGACAGCCGCTCTGGAAACACCATATATTTT.

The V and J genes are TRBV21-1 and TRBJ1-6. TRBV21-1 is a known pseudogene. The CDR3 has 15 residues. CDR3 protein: CASSKAIGPNSPLHF. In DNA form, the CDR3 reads TGTGCCAGCAGCAAAGCTATCGGCCCAAATTCACCCCTCCACTTT.